These 12 T cell receptor beta chains originate from one sample sequenced in a study of human T cells and chemical hapten exposure. One entry per CDR3 protein, called by TCRdb with MiXCR from the RACE reads. This table holds about 80,000 distinct CDR3 sequences, about 15% found once. Noted time point: pre-sensitization, week 0. The sample's treatment: therapeutic diphenylcyclopropenone sensitization with weekly scalp DPC. Specimen: whole blood, collected in connection with sensitization to the hapten diphenylcyclopropenone (DPC). Receptors were obtained from a woman between 50 and 59 years old with alopecia areata. Some clones in this sample may be carry-over from other donors' samples.

Many counts were recorded for this clonotype. The chain has TRBV4-1 and TRBJ2-2, with a possible D match to TRBD2 (5 bases). V lost 0 bases to trimming and J lost 7 bases, with 9 bases between them. Looked up from germline, CDR1 is MGHRA and CDR2 is YSYEKL. This CDR3 contains 14 residues. The CDR3 DNA reads as TGCGCCAGCAGCCAAGAAGCTAGCCTCGGGGAGCTGTTTTTT. It specifies CASSQEASLGELFF.

The rearrangement joins TRBV12-3 or TRBV12-4 to TRBJ1-4; TRBD1 agrees at 7 bases. CDR3 length: 14 residues. V lost 3 bases, J lost 7 bases, and 5 bases stayed unmatched. The CDR3 coding sequence is TGTGCCAGCAGTTTTGAAGGGGGCGGTGAAAAACTGTTTTTT. Its translation: CASSFEGGGEKLFF.

This clonotype was recorded at least ten times. The J gene is TRBJ1-1, the V gene TRBV6-2 or TRBV6-3; no clear D gene. Trimming took off 2 bases at V and 7 bases at J, with 5 bases between the two ends. The germline CDR1 and CDR2 sequences are MNHEY and SVGEGT. This CDR3 contains 11 residues. This chain's CDR3 is CASSYAFEAFF. CDR3 nucleotide sequence: TGTGCCAGCAGTTACGCCTTTGAAGCTTTCTTT.

This clonotype came up a few times. The chain links TRBV29-1 to TRBJ2-7; D is unresolved. Germline CDR1 SQVTM, CDR2 ANQGSEA. Trimming took off 5 bases at V and 3 bases at J, with 11 bases between the two ends. This CDR3 spans 12 amino acids. The CDR3 protein is CSVKTLSYEQYF. The CDR3 DNA is TGCAGCGTTAAGACCCTAAGCTACGAGCAGTACTTC.

This clonotype turned up a few times. CDR3 bases: TGTGCCAGCAGAGTCGGGACAGGGGGCGTTTACACTGAAGCTTTCTTT. It specifies CASRVGTGGVYTEAFF. V and J are TRBV7-2 and TRBJ1-1; 12 bases are shared with TRBD1. With 6 bases clipped from V and 3 bases from J, the junction kept 8 bases outside the gene matches. The length of the CDR3 is 16 residues. The V gene's germline CDR1 is SGHTA and CDR2 FQGNSA.

This clonotype turned up a few times. CDR3 nucleotides: TGTGCCAGCAGTTACTCAGGGAGGGGGGACAATCAGCCCCAGCATTTT. Residues: CASSYSGRGDNQPQHF. The chain recombines TRBV6-2 or TRBV6-3 with TRBJ1-5, with D maybe TRBD1 (6 bases). Trimming removed 0 bases from V and 3 bases from J, with 12 bases in between. Germline V gives CDR1 MNHEY, CDR2 SVGEGT. The CDR3 consists of 16 residues.

The chain combines TRBV29-1 with TRBJ1-2; D gene ambiguous. Looked up from germline, CDR1 is SQVTM and CDR2 is ANQGSEA. CDR3 length equals 10 residues. The V end lost 3 bases, the J end lost 6 bases, and 5 bases lay between the germline ends. CDR3 protein: CSVEENGYTF. As DNA, the CDR3 is TGCAGCGTTGAGGAAAATGGCTACACCTTC.

The DNA for the CDR3 is TGTGCCATCAGTGAGTCCGTGGGATGGACAGATACGCAGTATTTT. It codes for CAISESVGWTDTQYF. The J gene is TRBJ2-3, the V gene TRBV10-3; no clear D. The V gene's germline CDR1 is ENHRY and CDR2 SYGVKD. Trimming took 0 bases from V and 3 from J, leaving 10 bases between them. This CDR3 has 15 amino acids.

This clonotype was found many times. The chain has TRBV6-5 and TRBJ1-1; tentatively, D is TRBD1 (5 bases). The CDR3 consists of 14 residues. The germline CDR1 and CDR2 sequences are MNHEY and SVGAGI. V was trimmed by 2 bases and J by 1 base, leaving 8 bases between them. CDR3: CASSYGHWNTEAFF. DNA for the CDR3: TGTGCCAGCAGTTACGGACACTGGAACACTGAAGCTTTCTTT.

This clonotype was seen more than once but under ten times. The gene calls are TRBV6-5 and TRBJ1-4; D is ambiguous. Trimming pared 5 bases from V and 2 bases from J, leaving 9 bases between. Germline assignment: CDR1 MNHEY and CDR2 SVGAGI. The CDR3 covers 14 residues. In DNA form, the CDR3 reads TGTGCCAGCAGTCCTCATCAGACTAATGAAAAACTGTTTTTT. This encodes CASSPHQTNEKLFF.

Only a few counts were recorded for this clonotype. The chain recombines TRBV2 with TRBJ2-5; D gene unclear. The CDR3 is 11 residues long. V was shortened by 7 bases and J by 5 bases, with 8 bases between the two germline ends. Germline CDR1 reads SNHLY; CDR2 reads FYNNEI. This CDR3 is CASTGSETQYF. The CDR3 DNA follows: TGTGCCAGCACGGGTTCGGAGACCCAGTACTTC. Filled out from reference TRBV2 and TRBJ2-5, the complete variable domain reads EPEVTQTPSHQVTQMGQEVILRCVPISNHLYFYWYRQILGQKVEFLVSFYNNEISEKSEIFDDQFSVERPDGSNFTLKIRSTKLEDSAMYFCASTGSETQYFGPGTRLLVL.

The rearrangement links TRBV29-1 to TRBJ2-7; 10 bases agree with TRBD1. The V gene end was trimmed by 6 bases and the J gene end by 4 bases; junction bases not matched to a gene: 9. The CDR3 is 14 amino acids. Germline V gene sequence: CDR1 SQVTM, CDR2 ANQGSEA. CDR3: CSVEDRDRGYEQYF. DNA of the CDR3: TGCAGCGTCGAGGACCGGGACAGGGGATACGAGCAGTACTTC.